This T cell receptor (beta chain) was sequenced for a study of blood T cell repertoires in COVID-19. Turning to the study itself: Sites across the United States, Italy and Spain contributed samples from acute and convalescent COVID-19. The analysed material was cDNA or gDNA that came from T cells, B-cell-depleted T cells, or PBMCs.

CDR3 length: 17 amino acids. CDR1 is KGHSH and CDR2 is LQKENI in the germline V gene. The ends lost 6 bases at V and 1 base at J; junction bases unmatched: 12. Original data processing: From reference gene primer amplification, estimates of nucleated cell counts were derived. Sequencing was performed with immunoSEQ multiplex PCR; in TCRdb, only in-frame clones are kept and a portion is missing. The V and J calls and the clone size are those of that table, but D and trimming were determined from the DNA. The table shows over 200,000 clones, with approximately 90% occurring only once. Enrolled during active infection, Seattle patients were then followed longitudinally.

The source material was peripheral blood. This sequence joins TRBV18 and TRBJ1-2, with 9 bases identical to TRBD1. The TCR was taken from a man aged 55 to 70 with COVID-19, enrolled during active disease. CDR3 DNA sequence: TGTGCCAGCTCGGAACTGCCACAGGGGGCTAATAACTATGGCTACACCTTC. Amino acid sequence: CASSELPQGANNYGYTF.